This TCR beta chain was identified in a study of spatial heterogeneity in lung cancer. About the research overall: Detected sequences consistently included more beta-chain ones than alpha-chain ones.

This clonotype came up many times. Sample time point: sample taken at primary tumor resection. The donors were about 72 patients with non-small cell lung cancer that was early-stage and untreated. From tumor, nontumor lung or frozen PBMC, whole RNA was taken unsorted for sequencing. CDR1 and CDR2 (germline): LGHNA, YNFKEQ. V gave up 4 bases and J gave up 2 bases; unmatched junction bases: 5. CDR3 size: 15 residues. TCRdb reanalysed the 5' RACE reads using MiXCR and keeps one entry per CDR3 protein. Altogether some 22,000 distinct CDR3 sequences are present, approximately 6.2% being singletons, with the ten largest covering roughly 36%.

The input for sequencing was PBMCs, taken at surgery. This TCR was sampled from a male donor with early-stage non-small cell lung cancer. The chain uses TRBV4-2 and TRBJ1-1; TRBD1 matches 9 bases. As DNA, the CDR3 is TGTGCCAGCAGCCGGGAGGGACAGGGAAACACTGAAGCTTTCTTT. It is translated as CASSREGQGNTEAFF.